This T cell receptor beta chain was sequenced for a study of tumor and adjacent non-tumor tissue in lung cancer. Across the study: Stage I to III disease affected about nine men and roughly 5 women aged about 31 to 80. On average, productive TCRbeta reads reached roughly 3.9 million per sample.

No cell sorting was done before RNA was extracted from the tissue. V lost 6 bases and J lost 5, with 22 bases in between. Germline lookup yields CDR1 MDHEN and CDR2 SYDVKM. This CDR3 has 16 amino acids. The library came from three nested PCR rounds adapted from ARM-PCR protocols. Using its own MiXCR run on the multiplex PCR reads, TCRdb lists one record per CDR3 protein. Of some 71,000 distinct CDR3 sequences in the sample, around 77% were seen once. The sequenced sample was lung tumor tissue. V usage is TRBV28 and J usage is TRBJ1-2; D remains ambiguous. The receptor comes from a middle-aged woman with non-small cell lung cancer. The CDR3 here is CASRSPNVRRVYGYTF. The CDR3 DNA sequence: TGTGCCAGCAGATCCCCTAACGTGAGGAGGGTTTATGGCTACACCTTC.